These 2 T cell receptor beta chains came from one sample sequenced in a study of T cell responses to AZD1222 COVID-19 vaccine. Profiling relied on immunoSEQ multiplex PCR, and the TCRdb table lists in-frame clones only, not all of them. The sample shows around 150,000 clones, nearly 95% of them seen only once. Here the sequenced sample was peripheral blood, taken 28 days after the second AZD1222 dose. These receptors were obtained from an adult who received the AZD1222 COVID-19 vaccine.

V usage is TRBV28 and J usage is TRBJ1-5, with 7 bases identical to TRBD1. V lost 6 bases, J lost 6 bases, and 8 bases stayed unmatched. CDR3 length equals 14 residues. The germline V gene encodes CDR1 MDHEN and CDR2 SYDVKM. CDR3 sequence reads: CASRTQGTSQPQHF. Written as DNA, the CDR3 is TGTGCCAGCAGAACACAGGGGACGAGTCAGCCCCAGCATTTT.

The J gene is TRBJ2-7, the V gene TRBV27; tentative D call: TRBD1 (5 bases). Germline-derived CDR1 and CDR2 are MNHEY and SMNVEV (reference sequence). The CDR3 runs to 11 residues. V gave up 4 bases and J gave up 4 bases, with 5 bases separating them. The CDR3 region has the DNA TGTGCCAGCAGTTCAGGGTACGAGCAGTACTTC. The encoded protein is CASSSGYEQYF.